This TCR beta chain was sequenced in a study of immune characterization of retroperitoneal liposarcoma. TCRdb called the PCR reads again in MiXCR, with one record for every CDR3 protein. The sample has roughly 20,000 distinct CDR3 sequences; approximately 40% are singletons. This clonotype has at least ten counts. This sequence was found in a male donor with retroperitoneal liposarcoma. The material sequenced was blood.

Here the CDR3 reads CASSFTTDYEQFF. The CDR3 region has the DNA TGTGCCAGCAGTTTTACGACAGACTACGAGCAGTTCTTC. V gene TRBV12-3 or TRBV12-4 combines with J gene TRBJ2-1; D may correspond to TRBD1 or TRBD2 (5 bases each). V gave up 3 bases and J gave up 10 bases, with 13 bases separating them. The CDR3 has 13 amino acids.